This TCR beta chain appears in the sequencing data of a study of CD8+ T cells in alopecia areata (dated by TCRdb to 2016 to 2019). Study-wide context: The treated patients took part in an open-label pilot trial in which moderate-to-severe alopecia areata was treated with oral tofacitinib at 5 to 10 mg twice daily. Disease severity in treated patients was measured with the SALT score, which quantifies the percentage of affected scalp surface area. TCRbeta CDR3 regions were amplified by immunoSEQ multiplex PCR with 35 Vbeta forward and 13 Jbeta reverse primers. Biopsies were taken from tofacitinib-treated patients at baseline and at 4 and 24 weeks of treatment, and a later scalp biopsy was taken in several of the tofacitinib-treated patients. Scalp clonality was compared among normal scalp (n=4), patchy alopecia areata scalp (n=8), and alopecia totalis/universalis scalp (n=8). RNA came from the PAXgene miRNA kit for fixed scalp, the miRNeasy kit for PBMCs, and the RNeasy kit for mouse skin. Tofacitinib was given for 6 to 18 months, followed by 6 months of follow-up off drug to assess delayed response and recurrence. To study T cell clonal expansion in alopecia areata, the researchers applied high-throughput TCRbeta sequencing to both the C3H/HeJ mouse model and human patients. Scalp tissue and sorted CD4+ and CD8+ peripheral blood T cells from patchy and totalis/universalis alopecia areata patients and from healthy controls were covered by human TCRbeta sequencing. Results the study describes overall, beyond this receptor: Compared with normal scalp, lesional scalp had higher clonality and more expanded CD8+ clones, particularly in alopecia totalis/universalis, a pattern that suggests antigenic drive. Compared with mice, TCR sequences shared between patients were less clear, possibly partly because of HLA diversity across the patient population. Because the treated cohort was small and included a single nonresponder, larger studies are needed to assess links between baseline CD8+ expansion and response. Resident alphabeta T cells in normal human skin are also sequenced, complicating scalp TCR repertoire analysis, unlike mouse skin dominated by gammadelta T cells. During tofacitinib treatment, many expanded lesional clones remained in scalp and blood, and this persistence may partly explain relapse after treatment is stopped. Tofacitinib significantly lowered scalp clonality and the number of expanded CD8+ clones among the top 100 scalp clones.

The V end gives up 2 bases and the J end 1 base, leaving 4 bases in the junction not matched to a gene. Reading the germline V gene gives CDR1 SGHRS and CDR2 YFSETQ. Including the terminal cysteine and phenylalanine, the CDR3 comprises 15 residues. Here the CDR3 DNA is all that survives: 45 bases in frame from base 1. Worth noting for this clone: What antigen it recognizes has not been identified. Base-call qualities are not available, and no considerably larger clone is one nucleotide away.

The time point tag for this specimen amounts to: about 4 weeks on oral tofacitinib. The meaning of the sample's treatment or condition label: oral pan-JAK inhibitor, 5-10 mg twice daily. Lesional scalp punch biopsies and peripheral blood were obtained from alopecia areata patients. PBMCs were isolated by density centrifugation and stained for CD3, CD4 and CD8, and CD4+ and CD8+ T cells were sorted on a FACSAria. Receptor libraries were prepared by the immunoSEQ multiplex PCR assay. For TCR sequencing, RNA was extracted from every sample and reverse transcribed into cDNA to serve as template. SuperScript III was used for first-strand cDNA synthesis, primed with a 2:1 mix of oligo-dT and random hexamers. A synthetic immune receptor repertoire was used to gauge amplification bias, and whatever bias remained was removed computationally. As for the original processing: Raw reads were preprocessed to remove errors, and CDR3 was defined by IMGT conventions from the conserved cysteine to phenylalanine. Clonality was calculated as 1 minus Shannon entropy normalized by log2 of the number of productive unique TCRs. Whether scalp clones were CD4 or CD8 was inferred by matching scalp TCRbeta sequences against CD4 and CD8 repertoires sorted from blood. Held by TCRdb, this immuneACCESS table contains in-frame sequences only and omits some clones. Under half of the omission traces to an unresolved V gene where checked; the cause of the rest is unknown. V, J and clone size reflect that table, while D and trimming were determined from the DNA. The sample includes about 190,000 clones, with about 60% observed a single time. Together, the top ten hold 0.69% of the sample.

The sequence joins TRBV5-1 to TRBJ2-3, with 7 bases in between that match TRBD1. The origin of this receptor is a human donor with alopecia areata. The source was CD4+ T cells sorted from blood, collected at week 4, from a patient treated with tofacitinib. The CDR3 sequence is CASSLQGFGTDTQYF. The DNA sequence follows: TGCGCCAGCAGCTTACAGGGGTTCGGCACAGATACGCAGTATTTT.